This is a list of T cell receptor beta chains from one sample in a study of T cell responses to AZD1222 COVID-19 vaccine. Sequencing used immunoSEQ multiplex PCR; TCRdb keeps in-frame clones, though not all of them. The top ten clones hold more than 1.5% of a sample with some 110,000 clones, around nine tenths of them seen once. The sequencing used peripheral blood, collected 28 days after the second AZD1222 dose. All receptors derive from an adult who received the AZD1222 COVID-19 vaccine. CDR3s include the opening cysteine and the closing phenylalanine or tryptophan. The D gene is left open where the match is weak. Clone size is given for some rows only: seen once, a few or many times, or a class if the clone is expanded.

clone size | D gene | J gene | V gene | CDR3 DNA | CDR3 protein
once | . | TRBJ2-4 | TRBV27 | TGTGCCAGCAGGGTCTCACCCAACGGCATTCAGTACTTC | CASRVSPNGIQYF
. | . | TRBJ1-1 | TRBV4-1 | TGCGCCAGCAGCCAAGGTCCGGGAAGGAGGAACACTGAAGCTTTCTTT | CASSQGPGRRNTEAFF
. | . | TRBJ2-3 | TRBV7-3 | TGTGCCAGCAGCCCTAGCGTTAGCACAGATACGCAGTATTTT | CASSPSVSTDTQYF
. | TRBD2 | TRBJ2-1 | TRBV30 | TGTGCCTGGAGTGTACTACGGACTAGATTGGGTGAGCAGTTCTTC | CAWSVLRTRLGEQFF
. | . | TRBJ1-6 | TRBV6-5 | TGTGCCAGCAGTTACGGGACGGAACTTAATTCACCCCTCCACTTT | CASSYGTELNSPLHF
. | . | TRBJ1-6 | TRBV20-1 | TGCAGTGCTAGAATGGGTTCACCCCTCCACTTT | CSARMGSPLHF
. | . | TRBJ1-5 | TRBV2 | TGTGCCAGCAGTGACGGTGGAGATAGCAATCAGCCCCAGCATTTT | CASSDGGDSNQPQHF
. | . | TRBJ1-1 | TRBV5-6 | TGTGCCAGCAGCTGGAGGTCAGGGACACCAATAATGAACACTGAAGCTTTCTTT | CASSWRSGTPIMNTEAFF
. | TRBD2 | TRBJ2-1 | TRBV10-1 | TGCGCCAGCAGTGAGGGAGTGGTAGCGGGAAGAAATGAGCAGTTCTTC | CASSEGVVAGRNEQFF
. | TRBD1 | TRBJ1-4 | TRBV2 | TGTGCCAGCAGTGAAATGGGCGCAGGGGGAAATGAAAAACTGTTTTTT | CASSEMGAGGNEKLFF
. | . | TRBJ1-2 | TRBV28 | TGTGCCAGCAGTTTGGCAGAAGTGTATGGCTACACCTTC | CASSLAEVYGYTF
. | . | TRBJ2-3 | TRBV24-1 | TGTGCCACCGGATCGTGGGGAGATAGCACAGATACGCAGTATTTT | CATGSWGDSTDTQYF
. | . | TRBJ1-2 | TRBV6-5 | TGTGCCAGCACCACGTCGGGGGGCGCAGGTGGCTACACCTTC | CASTTSGGAGGYTF
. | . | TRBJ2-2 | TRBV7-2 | TGTGCCAGCAGCTTAGTCGGTAGCGGTTTTTCCGGGGAGCTGTTTTTT | CASSLVGSGFSGELFF
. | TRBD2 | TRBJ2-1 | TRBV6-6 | TGTGCCAGCAGTCGCCTAGCGGGAGCTAATTATGAGCAGTTCTTC | CASSRLAGANYEQFF
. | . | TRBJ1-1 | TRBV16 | TGTGCCAGCAGCCAATCGTTAAGGGGCAACGCTGAAGCTTTCTTT | CASSQSLRGNAEAFF
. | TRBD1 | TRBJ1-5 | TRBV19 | TGTGCCAGTAGTAGCGGACAGGGTCAGCCCCAGCATTTT | CASSSGQGQPQHF
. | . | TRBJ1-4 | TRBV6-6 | TGTGCCAGCAGTTACCCAAGTGCAACTAATGAAAAACTGTTTTTT | CASSYPSATNEKLFF
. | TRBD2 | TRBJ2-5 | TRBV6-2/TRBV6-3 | TGTGCCAGCAGTTTAATAGCGGGACCCGGCCAAGAGACCCAGTACTTC | CASSLIAGPGQETQYF
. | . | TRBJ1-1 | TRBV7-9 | TGTGCCAGCAGTTTACAGCAGAACACTGAAGCTTTCTTT | CASSLQQNTEAFF
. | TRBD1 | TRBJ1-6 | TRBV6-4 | TGTGCCAGCAGCCCAGACAGGGACTCACCCCTCCACTTT | CASSPDRDSPLHF
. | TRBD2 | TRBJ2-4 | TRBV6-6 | TGTGCCAGCACCCTCCGGGGGGGCAAAAACATTCAGTACTTC | CASTLRGGKNIQYF